This TCR beta chain appears in the sequencing data of a study of blood T cell repertoires in COVID-19. Using immunoSEQ multiplex PCR, the repertoire was profiled, and TCRdb retains in-frame clones only, with some absent. The data show 350,000 to 400,000 clones, approximately 90% seen once. This CDR3 spans 16 amino acids. After removal of 4 bases from V and 0 bases from J, the junction contained 5 bases not matched to a gene. The V gene's germline CDR1 is SGDLS and CDR2 YYNGEE. The source is a woman in her 40s who had been exposed to COVID-19. The gene calls are TRBV9 and TRBJ2-1, with 9 nucleotides matching TRBD2. Material: PBMCs or T cells enriched from blood (not recorded which). The CDR3 sequence: CASSPVAGASYNEQFF. Written as DNA, the CDR3 is TGTGCCAGCAGCCCTGTAGCGGGAGCCTCCTACAATGAGCAGTTCTTC.